The next 18 T cell receptor beta chains were all read from a single sample in a study of OX40 agonist ivuxolimab in advanced cancers. Assay: immunoSEQ multiplex PCR; the TCRdb copy retains only in-frame clones and omits some. The sample lists about 82,000 clones, 70% to 90% occurring once. The source was CD4+ or CD8+ T cells sorted from blood, collected in a trial of the OX40 agonist ivuxolimab. Receptors originate from an adult with an advanced solid tumor such as melanoma, head and neck, liver or kidney cancer.

The gene calls are TRBV2 and TRBJ2-7; D remains unclear. V was clipped by 6 bases and J by 0 bases, with 15 bases between them. From germline, CDR1 is SNHLY and CDR2 FYNNEI. The CDR3 is 15 residues long. The CDR3 loop reads CASRGYRTSSYEQYF. The CDR3 DNA sequence: TGTGCCAGCAGGGGGTATAGGACCAGCTCCTACGAGCAGTACTTC.

The chain joins TRBV7-8 to TRBJ1-2; perhaps TRBD1 as D (5 bases). The germline V gene encodes CDR1 SGHVS and CDR2 FQNEAQ. The CDR3 totals 14 residues. V was cut by 1 base and J by 7 bases, with 13 bases left in between. CDR3 DNA: TGTGCCAGCAGCTTAGACGAGGTTCAGGGTGGCTACACCTTC. Protein product: CASSLDEVQGGYTF.

This rearrangement joins TRBV4-2 to TRBJ2-1; the match to TRBD2 covers 7 bases. Per the germline V gene, CDR1 is LGHNA and CDR2 is YNFKEQ. J gave up 6 bases and V 3 bases, and 8 bases lay outside the gene matches. The CDR3 is made up of 15 amino acids. This CDR3 reads CASSHEAGIVNEQFF. The CDR3 DNA reads as TGTGCCAGCAGCCATGAAGCGGGGATCGTCAATGAGCAGTTCTTC.

This chain uses TRBV7-8 with TRBJ1-4; the D gene is possibly TRBD1 (5 bases). This CDR3 region has 14 residues. V lost 5 bases and J 10 bases, leaving 17 bases between the germline ends. The germline CDR1 and CDR2 sequences are SGHVS and FQNEAQ. The CDR3 DNA is TGTGCCAGCAGCCCGCGGGACGGCCTCTCAAAACTGTTTTTT. This translates into CASSPRDGLSKLFF.

V gene TRBV29-1 combines with J gene TRBJ1-2; no definite D call. V lost 1 base, J lost 8 bases, and 20 bases lay in between. The germline gives CDR1 SQVTM, CDR2 ANQGSEA. The CDR3 consists of 15 residues. The DNA of the CDR3 is TGCAGCGTTGAAGGGGTCCGTGAGGCCGCAGAGGGCTACACCTTC. Its protein is CSVEGVREAAEGYTF.

This clone was counted between two and nine times. The V gene is TRBV7-3, the J gene TRBJ1-2; D remains unclear. This CDR3 contains 13 residues. V dropped 5 bases and J dropped 8 bases, with 15 bases sitting between them. The germline V gene encodes CDR1 SGHTA and CDR2 FQGTGA. This chain's CDR3 is CASSPTGPDGYTF. In nucleotides, the CDR3 is TGTGCCAGCAGCCCCACGGGCCCCGACGGCTACACCTTC.

V usage is TRBV19 and J usage is TRBJ1-3; no clear D gene. Trimming shortened V by 3 bases and J by 0 bases, and 6 bases separated the two germline ends. The CDR3 covers 14 residues. Germline V gene sequence: CDR1 LNHDA, CDR2 SQIVND (reference sequence). The CDR3 DNA reads TGTGCCAGTAGTATCGAACTCTCTGGAAACACCATATATTTT. As protein: CASSIELSGNTIYF.

This clone was seen a handful of times. The chain recombines TRBV11-2 with TRBJ2-7, with D hard to call. Per germline, CDR1 SGHAT and CDR2 FQNNGV. V was trimmed by 0 bases and J by 6 bases, leaving 9 bases between them. This CDR3 is 13 amino acids long. The chain's CDR3 is CASSLEGFGEQYF. The CDR3 DNA is TGTGCCAGCAGCTTAGAAGGGTTCGGCGAGCAGTACTTC.

This chain connects TRBV10-3 to TRBJ1-3; no firm D call. Germline loops: CDR1 ENHRY, CDR2 SYGVKD. V lost 11 bases, J lost 0 bases, and 14 bases lay in between. The CDR3 runs to 14 residues. CDR3: CARSEDLSGNTIYF. CDR3 DNA sequence: TGTGCCCGTTCGGAAGATCTCTCTGGAAACACCATATATTTT.

V gene TRBV7-3 combines with J gene TRBJ2-1, with a tentative D call TRBD1 (5 bases). Per the germline V gene, CDR1 is SGHTA and CDR2 is FQGTGA. The CDR3 is made up of 17 amino acids. Trimming cost V 0 bases and J 5 bases, with 17 bases left between them. The CDR3 reads CASSLTGMVGRDNEQFF. Here the CDR3 DNA reads TGTGCCAGCAGCTTAACAGGCATGGTCGGCAGGGACAATGAGCAGTTCTTC.

This CDR3 is CASSFPGGIDEKLFF. The CDR3 DNA sequence: TGTGCCAGCAGTTTCCCAGGGGGAATCGATGAAAAACTGTTTTTT. The rearrangement joins TRBV28 to TRBJ1-4; 7 positions agree with TRBD1. The CDR3 is made up of 15 amino acids. V shed 3 bases, J shed 6 bases, and the junction held 7 bases outside the gene matches. Looked up from germline, CDR1 is MDHEN and CDR2 is SYDVKM.

This chain links TRBV2 with TRBJ2-5; D is unclear. Germline V gene sequence: CDR1 SNHLY, CDR2 FYNNEI. V dropped 6 bases and J dropped 5 bases, with 13 bases sitting between them. The CDR3 runs 13 residues. In DNA form, the CDR3 reads TGTGCCAGCAGGCTACCCCTGGGGGAGACCCAGTACTTC. The encoded protein is CASRLPLGETQYF.

This clone appeared once. The CDR3 reads CASSQAGTEKLFF. In DNA form, the CDR3 reads TGTGCCAGCAGCCAGGCCGGGACCGAAAAACTGTTTTTT. V and J are TRBV14 and TRBJ1-4; D might be TRBD1 (5 bases). Germline-derived CDR1 and CDR2 are SGHDN and FVKESK. V was clipped by 3 bases and J by 8 bases, with 10 bases between them. The CDR3 runs to 13 residues.

This chain connects TRBV28 to TRBJ2-1; D remains unclear. In germline, CDR1 is MDHEN, CDR2 SYDVKM. The CDR3 is 14 residues long. V lost 3 bases to trimming and J lost 1 base, with 7 bases between them. Here the CDR3 DNA reads TGTGCCAGCAGTTTTGGGGTATCCTACAATGAGCAGTTCTTC. Translating gives CASSFGVSYNEQFF.

The chain joins TRBV12-5 to TRBJ2-3; 9 nucleotides line up with TRBD2. The CDR3 extends over 14 amino acids. Trimming at V came to 6 bases and at J to 4 bases, leaving 5 bases not matched to a gene. Germline assignment: CDR1 LGHNT and CDR2 FRNRAP. CDR3 in DNA: TGTGCTAGTGGCCCGGGACTAGCCTCAGATACGCAGTATTTT. Amino acids: CASGPGLASDTQYF.

V is TRBV29-1 and J is TRBJ1-1; no clear D gene. CDR3 length equals 12 residues. Per the germline V gene, CDR1 is SQVTM and CDR2 is ANQGSEA. V lost 7 bases, J lost 1 base, and 10 bases lay in between. CDR3 sequence reads: CSASGQNTEAFF. The CDR3 DNA reads as TGCAGCGCATCGGGCCAGAACACTGAAGCTTTCTTT. The complete variable domain, with remaining parts taken from reference TRBV29-1 and TRBJ1-1, reads SAVISQKPSRDICQRGTSLTIQCQVDSQVTMMFWYRQQPGQSLTLIATANQGSEATYESGFVIDKFPISRPNLTFSTLTVSNMSPEDSSIYLCSASGQNTEAFFGQGTRLTVV.

The rearrangement joins TRBV11-3 to TRBJ1-5; D uncertain. Between the trimmed V and J ends, which lost 2 bases and 5 bases, there was a span of 10 bases. CDR1 is SGHNT, CDR2 YENEEA, per germline. This CDR3 has 14 amino acids. The CDR3 is CASSLNGRDQPQHF. The CDR3 DNA reads TGTGCCAGCAGCTTAAATGGGAGGGATCAGCCCCAGCATTTT. The variable domain in full, with the rest retrieved from reference TRBV11-3 and TRBJ1-5, is EAGVVQSPRYKIIEKKQPVAFWCNPISGHNTLYWYLQNLGQGPELLIRYENEEAVDDSQLPKDRFSAERLKGVDSTLKIQPAELGDSAVYLCASSLNGRDQPQHFGDGTRLSIL.

The J gene is TRBJ2-5, the V gene TRBV27, with a weak D call TRBD1 (7 bases). Germline CDR1 is MNHEY and CDR2 is SMNVEV (reference sequence). Trimming removed 5 bases at V and 5 bases at J, with 12 bases between. The CDR3 totals 13 residues. The chain's CDR3 is CASSRQGGETQYF. CDR3 nucleotides: TGTGCCAGCAGTCGACAGGGAGGCGAGACCCAGTACTTC.